This T cell receptor (beta chain) stems from a study of blood T cell repertoires in COVID-19. Some clones are missing from TCRdb's copy, which holds only in-frame ones; the method was immunoSEQ multiplex PCR. The table shows 55,000 to 80,000 clones, with around four fifths occurring only once. V lost 8 bases and J 0 bases, leaving 8 bases between the germline ends. This CDR3 contains 13 residues. The germline CDR1 and CDR2 sequences are LNHDA and SQIVND (reference sequence). The gene calls are TRBV19 and TRBJ1-5; unclear D gene. Sequenced material: peripheral blood. The sequence was obtained from a human donor in a cohort sampled during active COVID-19. CDR3 residues: CASRGYSNQPQHF. The CDR3 region has the DNA TGTGCCAGTCGAGGATATAGCAATCAGCCCCAGCATTTT.